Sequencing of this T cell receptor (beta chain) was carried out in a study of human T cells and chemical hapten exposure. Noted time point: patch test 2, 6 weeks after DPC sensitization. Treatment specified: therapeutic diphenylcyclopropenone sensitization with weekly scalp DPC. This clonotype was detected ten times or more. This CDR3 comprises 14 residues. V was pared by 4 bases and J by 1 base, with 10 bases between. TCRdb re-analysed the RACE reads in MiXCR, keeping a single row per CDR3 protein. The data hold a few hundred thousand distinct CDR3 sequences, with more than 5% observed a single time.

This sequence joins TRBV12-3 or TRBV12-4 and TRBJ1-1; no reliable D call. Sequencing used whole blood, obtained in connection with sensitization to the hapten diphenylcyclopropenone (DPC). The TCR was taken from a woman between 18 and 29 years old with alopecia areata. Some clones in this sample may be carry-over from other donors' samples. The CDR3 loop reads CASSSQVGNTEAFF. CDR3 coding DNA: TGTGCCAGCAGTTCCCAGGTCGGGAACACTGAAGCTTTCTTT.